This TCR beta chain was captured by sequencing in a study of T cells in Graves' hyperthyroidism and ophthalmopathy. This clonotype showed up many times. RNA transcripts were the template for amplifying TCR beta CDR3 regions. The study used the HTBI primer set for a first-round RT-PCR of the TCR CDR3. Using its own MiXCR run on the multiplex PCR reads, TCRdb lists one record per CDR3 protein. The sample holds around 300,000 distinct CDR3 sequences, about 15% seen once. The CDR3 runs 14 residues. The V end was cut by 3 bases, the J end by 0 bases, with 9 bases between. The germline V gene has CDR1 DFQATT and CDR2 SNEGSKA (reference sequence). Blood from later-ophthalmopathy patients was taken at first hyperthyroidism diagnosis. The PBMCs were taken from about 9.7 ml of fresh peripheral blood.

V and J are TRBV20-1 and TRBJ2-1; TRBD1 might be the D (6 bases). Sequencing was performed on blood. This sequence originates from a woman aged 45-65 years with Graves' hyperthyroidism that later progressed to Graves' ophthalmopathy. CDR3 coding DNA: TGCAGTGCTAGGGGGACATTCTCCTACAATGAGCAGTTCTTC. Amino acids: CSARGTFSYNEQFF.